This TCR beta chain came from a study of radiation and T cells in renal cell carcinoma (dated by TCRdb to 2020 to 2022). Background on the whole study: In total, some 52 samples underwent TCR beta sequencing: 25 or so tumors plus 27 peripheral blood samples. The final blood draw was performed at 4 weeks after radiation, at the same time as nephrectomy. In the approximately 58 samples combined, around 3.9 million unique CDR3 nucleotide sequences were found, encoding approximately 2,900,000 unique CDR3 amino acid sequences. General conclusions and limits of the study: Top tumor clonotypes rose in blood from baseline to 2 weeks post-radiation, then contracted by 4 weeks, suggesting transient expansion of tumor-resident clones. Because no pretreatment tumor biopsies were available, whether clonotypes were present in the tumor at baseline could not be determined. Changes in the blood repertoire were not tracked past 4 weeks after treatment. With a single-armed trial design, the study had no way to address how radiation dose or scheduling affects the TCR repertoire.

TCR beta libraries were generated from genomic DNA with the immunoSEQ kit, following the manufacturer's recommendations. To prepare libraries, a first multiplex PCR with proprietary primers was run, followed by a second PCR that added unique barcodes, and a bead cleanup was done after each round. A positive control reaction and a negative control reaction, both provided in the kit, were run with every batch of samples. The final libraries underwent checking on an Agilent 4200 TapeStation D1000 ScreenTape, volumetric pooling, and quantification by qPCR. Sequencing was performed on an Illumina NextSeq500 using a MidOutput 150-cycle cartridge, with 156 Read1 cycles, 15 Index1 cycles, and the kit custom primers. The pooled library was loaded at 0.75 to 1 pM, and about 20% PhiX control was spiked in. On the study's bioinformatics: Vendor-processed data were analyzed in R, and a clonotype was defined as all T cells sharing the same CDR3 nucleotide sequence. For clone abundance analyses, frequencies were normalized to the 10,000 most abundant clones per sample. Before analysis, public T cell clones were removed, and these numbered fewer than six per sample on average. An abundance difference of at least 32-fold between compartments was the criterion for calling clonotypes tumor-enriched or baseline blood-enriched. A beta-binomial differential abundance model was applied to find clonotypes that expanded or contracted between blood time points. The Baroni-Urbani and Buser coefficient was used to measure tumor-blood repertoire similarity, and groups were compared with two-tailed Wilcoxon tests in R. TCRdb provides this immuneACCESS table in a form limited to in-frame rearrangements. Some clones are lacking; in checked studies, under half of them reflect an unresolved V gene, and why the rest are absent is not known. From that table come the V and J calls and clone size; the DNA was used to work out D and trimming. This sample gives 130,000 to 150,000 clones in total; 86% of them show up just once. Around a sixth of the sample is held by the ten biggest clonotypes.

In the paper's terms, the time point label means: blood 4 weeks post-SBRT, at nephrectomy. What the treatment or condition label conveys for this sample: 15 Gy SBRT to primary tumor, nephrectomy 4 weeks later. The samples were drawn from a clinical trial, where primary renal cell carcinomas were treated with 15 Gy of stereotactic body radiation therapy and then removed by nephrectomy 4 weeks afterward. To follow tumor-enriched clonotypes, serial peripheral blood was collected from radiation-treated patients at baseline and at 2 weeks and 4 weeks after SBRT. Every patient had renal cell carcinoma of clear cell pathology. The QIAamp DNA Blood Mini Kit (Qiagen) was used to prepare genomic DNA for TCR sequencing. The analyses included just those samples that passed every quality control check. This clone came up a few times. Its antigen is not yet known. No qualities accompany the bases; no much larger clone lies one base away.

Reading from cysteine to phenylalanine, the CDR3 counts 14 amino acids. Only the CDR3 region is kept as DNA, spanning 42 bases read in frame from base 1. Trimming takes 5 bases from V and 3 bases from J, and the germline ends sit 13 bases apart. CDR1 and CDR2, looked up from the germline V gene (reference sequence), are SEHNR and FQNEAQ. The rearranged chain carries TRBV7-9 and TRBJ1-1; the D gene is unclear. The sequence was collected from a woman aged 50 to 60 with renal cell carcinoma. Sequencing was performed on blood, taken from a patient whose treatment included radiotherapy and nephrectomy. The CDR3 reads CASSATAVDTEAFF. The DNA reads TGTGCCAGCAGCGCCACAGCGGTGGACACTGAAGCTTTCTTT.